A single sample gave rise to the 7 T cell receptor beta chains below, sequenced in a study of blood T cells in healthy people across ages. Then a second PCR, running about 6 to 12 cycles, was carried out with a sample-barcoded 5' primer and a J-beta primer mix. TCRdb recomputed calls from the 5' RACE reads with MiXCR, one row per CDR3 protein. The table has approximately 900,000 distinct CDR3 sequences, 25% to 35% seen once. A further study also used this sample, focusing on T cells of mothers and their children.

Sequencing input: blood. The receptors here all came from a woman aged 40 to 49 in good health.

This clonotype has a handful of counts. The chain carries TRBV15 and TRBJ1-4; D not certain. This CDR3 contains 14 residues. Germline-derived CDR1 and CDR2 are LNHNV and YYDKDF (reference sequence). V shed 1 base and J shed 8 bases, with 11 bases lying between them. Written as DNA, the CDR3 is TGTGCCACCAGCAGAGCCCTAGGGTCCGAAAAACTGTTTTTT. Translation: CATSRALGSEKLFF.

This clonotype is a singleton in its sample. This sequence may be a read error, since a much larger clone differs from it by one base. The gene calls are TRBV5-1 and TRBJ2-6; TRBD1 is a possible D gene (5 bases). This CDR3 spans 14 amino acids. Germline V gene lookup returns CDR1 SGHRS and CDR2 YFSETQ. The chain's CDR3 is CASSKDTGANVRTF. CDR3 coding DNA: TGCGCCAGCAGCAAGGACACTGGGGCCAACGTCCGGACTTTC.

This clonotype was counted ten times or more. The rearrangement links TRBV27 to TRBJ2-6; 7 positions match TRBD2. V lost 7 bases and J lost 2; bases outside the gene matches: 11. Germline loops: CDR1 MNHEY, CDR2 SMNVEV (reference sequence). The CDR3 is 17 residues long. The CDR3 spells CASTNRTGGTGANVLTF. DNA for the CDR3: TGTGCCAGCACCAATCGGACGGGGGGAACTGGGGCCAACGTCCTGACTTTC.

CDR3 in amino acids: CASSPRPQGSTEAFF. The CDR3 DNA follows: TGTGCCAGCAGCCCCCGTCCACAGGGGTCGACTGAAGCTTTCTTT. This chain joins TRBV12-3 or TRBV12-4 and TRBJ1-1, with 7 bases aligning to TRBD1. V was pared by 6 bases and J by 5 bases, with 12 bases of the junction left unmatched. This CDR3 has 15 residues.

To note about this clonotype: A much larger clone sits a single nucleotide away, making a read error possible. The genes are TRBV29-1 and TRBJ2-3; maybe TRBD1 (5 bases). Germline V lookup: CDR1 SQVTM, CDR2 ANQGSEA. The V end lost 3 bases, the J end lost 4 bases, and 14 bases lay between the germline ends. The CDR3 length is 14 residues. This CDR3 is CSVETENSADTQYF. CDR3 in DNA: TGCAGCGTTGAGACAGAGAATTCCGCAGATACGCAGTATTTT.

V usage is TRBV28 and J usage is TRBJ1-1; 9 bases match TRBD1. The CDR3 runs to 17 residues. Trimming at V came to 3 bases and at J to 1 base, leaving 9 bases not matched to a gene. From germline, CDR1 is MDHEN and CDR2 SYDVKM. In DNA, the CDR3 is TGTGCCAGCAGTTTCCCCGGTCTACAGGGGGCGAACACTGAAGCTTTCTTT. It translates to CASSFPGLQGANTEAFF.

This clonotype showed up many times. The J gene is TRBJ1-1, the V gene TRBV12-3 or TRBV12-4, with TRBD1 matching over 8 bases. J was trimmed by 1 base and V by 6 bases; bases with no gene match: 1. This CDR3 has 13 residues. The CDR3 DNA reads TGTGCCAGCAGAGGACAGGGGAACACTGAAGCTTTCTTT. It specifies CASRGQGNTEAFF.